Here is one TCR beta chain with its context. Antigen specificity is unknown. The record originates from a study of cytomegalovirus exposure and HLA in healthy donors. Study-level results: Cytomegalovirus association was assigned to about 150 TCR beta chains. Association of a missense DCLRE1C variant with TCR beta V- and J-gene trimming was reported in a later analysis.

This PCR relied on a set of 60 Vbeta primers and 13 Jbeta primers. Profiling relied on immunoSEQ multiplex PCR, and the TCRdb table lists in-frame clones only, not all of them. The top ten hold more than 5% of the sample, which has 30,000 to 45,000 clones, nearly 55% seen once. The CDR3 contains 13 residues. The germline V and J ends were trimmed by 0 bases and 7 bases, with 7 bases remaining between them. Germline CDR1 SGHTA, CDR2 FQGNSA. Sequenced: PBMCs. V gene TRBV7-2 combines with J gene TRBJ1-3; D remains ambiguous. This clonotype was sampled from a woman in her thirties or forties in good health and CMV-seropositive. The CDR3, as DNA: TGTGCCAGCAGCTTAGCTCCCCCGAACACCATATATTTT. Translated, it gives CASSLAPPNTIYF.